Included here is one T cell receptor (beta chain) sequence, with context. The specificity of this receptor is unknown. Base qualities are not recorded, but no much larger clone differs from it by a single base. The sample's time point label is to be understood as: individuals recovered from natural SARS-CoV-2 infection. The sample is drawn from a study of Ad26.COV2.S vaccination and SARS-CoV-2 variants (dated by TCRdb to about 2021). Background for the entire study: TCRbeta repertoire sequencing was used to assess the specificity and breadth of SARS-CoV-2-reactive T cell receptors after Ad26.COV2.S vaccination. A total of roughly 30 samples were included in the TCR-sequenced set, comprising about 20 Ad26.COV2.S vaccine recipients, 5 placebo recipients and 8 SARS-CoV-2 convalescent individuals. General findings and caveats noted by the study authors: Comparable non-spike TCR breadth was observed between vaccine and placebo recipients, consistent with only spike being contained in the vaccine. According to the authors, total T cell responses may have been underestimated by the TCR breadth and depth analyses. Higher spike-specific TCR breadth was observed in Ad26.COV2.S recipients than in placebo recipients (P = 0.0014). Substantial breadth of spike-specific CD8+ and CD4+ T cell responses was reported after vaccination.

At the junction V is shortened by 3 bases and J by 3 bases, with 8 bases in between. CDR3 length: 13 amino acids, cysteine to phenylalanine. CDR3 DNA is the only sequence kept; it has 39 bases, read in frame from the first base. CDR1 and CDR2 were assigned from the germline V gene as MDHEN and SYDVKM. The immunoSEQ Assay was the method used to sequence TCRbeta CDR3 regions. After extraction, genomic DNA underwent amplification by bias-controlled multiplex PCR, followed by high-throughput sequencing. Concerning the study's data processing: Collapsing and filtering of sequences were performed to quantify the absolute abundance of each unique TCRbeta CDR3 region. T cell fraction was estimated by normalizing TCRbeta template counts to usable DNA, which was measured by amplifying reference genes present in all nucleated cells. Repertoire TCRs were annotated as SARS-CoV-2-specific by exact matching of V gene, CDR3 amino acid sequence and J gene to a known reactive TCR set. The reference SARS-CoV-2 TCR set came from MIRA and was filtered for enrichment in COVID-19-positive ImmuneCODE repertoires, removing public or cross-reactive TCRs. Based on the MIRA antigens, annotated TCRs were further analysed at the level of specific ORF or position within ORF. Depth was the summed frequency of annotated unique rearrangements, while breadth was defined as annotated unique rearrangements over total unique productive rearrangements. Two-sided Wilcoxon rank-sum tests were applied when comparing TCR breadth between groups. Here the immuneACCESS table is served through TCRdb, limited to in-frame sequences with V and J called. Missing clones are a known gap in these copies; in checked studies unresolved V genes cover under half, and the rest lacks a known reason. V, J and clone size are those of that table, while D and trimming were read from the DNA. Counted in this sample were 180,000 or so clones; 70% to 90% of them appeared once. The ten largest clones represent 5% to 6.5% of the sample.

This sequence originates from a human donor who had recovered from COVID-19. The chain couples TRBV28 to TRBJ1-2; a tentative D call is TRBD1 (6 bases match). The specimen comprised peripheral blood, sampled after recovery from COVID-19. The sequence in DNA is TGTGCCAGCAGTTTGGGGGGCCACTATGGCTACACCTTC. The encoded protein is CASSLGGHYGYTF.